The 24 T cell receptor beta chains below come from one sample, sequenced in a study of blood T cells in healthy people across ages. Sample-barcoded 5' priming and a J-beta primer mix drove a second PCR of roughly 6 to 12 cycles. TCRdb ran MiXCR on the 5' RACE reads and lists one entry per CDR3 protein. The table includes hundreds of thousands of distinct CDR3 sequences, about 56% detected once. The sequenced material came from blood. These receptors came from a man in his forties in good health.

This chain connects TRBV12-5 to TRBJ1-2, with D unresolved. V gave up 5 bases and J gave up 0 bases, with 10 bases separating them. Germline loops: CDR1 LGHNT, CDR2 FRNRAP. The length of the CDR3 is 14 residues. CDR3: CASGLYDANYGYTF. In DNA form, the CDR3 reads TGTGCTAGTGGTCTGTACGACGCTAACTATGGCTACACCTTC.

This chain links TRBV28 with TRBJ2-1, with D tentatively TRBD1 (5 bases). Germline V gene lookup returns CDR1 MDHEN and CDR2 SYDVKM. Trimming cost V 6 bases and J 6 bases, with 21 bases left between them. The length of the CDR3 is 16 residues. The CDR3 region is CASSPLDSNLSNEQFF. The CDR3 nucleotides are TGTGCCAGCAGCCCGCTTGACAGTAACCTCTCCAATGAGCAGTTCTTC.

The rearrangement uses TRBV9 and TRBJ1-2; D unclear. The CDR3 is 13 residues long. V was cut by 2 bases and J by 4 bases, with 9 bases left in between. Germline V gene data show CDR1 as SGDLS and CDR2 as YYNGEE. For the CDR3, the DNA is TGTGCCAGCAGCGTCGCGTCCTCCTATGGCTACACCTTC. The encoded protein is CASSVASSYGYTF.

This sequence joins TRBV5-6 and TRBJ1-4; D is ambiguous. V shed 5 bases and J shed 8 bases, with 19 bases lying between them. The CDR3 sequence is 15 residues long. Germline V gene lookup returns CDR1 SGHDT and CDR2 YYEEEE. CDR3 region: CASRQSRPSTEKLFF. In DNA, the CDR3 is TGTGCCAGCAGACAAAGTAGGCCTTCGACGGAAAAACTGTTTTTT.

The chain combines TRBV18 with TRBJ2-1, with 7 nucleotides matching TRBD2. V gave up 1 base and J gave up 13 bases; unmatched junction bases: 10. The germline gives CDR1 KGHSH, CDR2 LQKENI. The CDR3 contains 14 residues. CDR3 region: CASSPREGIETQFF. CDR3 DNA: TGTGCCAGCTCACCACGGGAGGGCATAGAGACCCAGTTCTTC.

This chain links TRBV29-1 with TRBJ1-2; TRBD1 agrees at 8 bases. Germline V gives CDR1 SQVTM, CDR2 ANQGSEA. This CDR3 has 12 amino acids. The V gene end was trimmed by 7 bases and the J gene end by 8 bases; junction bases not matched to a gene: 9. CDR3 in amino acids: CSAGRGREGYTF. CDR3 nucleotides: TGCAGCGCGGGCAGGGGGCGAGAAGGCTACACCTTC.

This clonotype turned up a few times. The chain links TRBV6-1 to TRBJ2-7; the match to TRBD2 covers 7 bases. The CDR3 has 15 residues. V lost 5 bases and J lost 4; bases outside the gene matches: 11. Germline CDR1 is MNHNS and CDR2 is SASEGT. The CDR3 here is CASSRESGTMYEQYF. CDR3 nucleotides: TGTGCCAGCAGTCGAGAATCCGGGACTATGTACGAGCAGTACTTC.

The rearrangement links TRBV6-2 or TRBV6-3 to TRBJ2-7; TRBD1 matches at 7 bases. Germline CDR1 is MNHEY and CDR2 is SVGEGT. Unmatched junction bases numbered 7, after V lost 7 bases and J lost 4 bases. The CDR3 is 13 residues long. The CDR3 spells CASTQGTQYEQYF. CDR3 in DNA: TGTGCCAGCACACAGGGGACCCAATACGAGCAGTACTTC.

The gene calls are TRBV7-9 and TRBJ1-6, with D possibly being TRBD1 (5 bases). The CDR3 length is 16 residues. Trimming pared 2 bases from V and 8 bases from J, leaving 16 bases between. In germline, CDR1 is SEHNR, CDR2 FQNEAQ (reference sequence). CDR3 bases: TGTGCCAGCAGCTTACCAAATGGGGGTCTTTATTCACCCCTCCACTTT. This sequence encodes CASSLPNGGLYSPLHF.

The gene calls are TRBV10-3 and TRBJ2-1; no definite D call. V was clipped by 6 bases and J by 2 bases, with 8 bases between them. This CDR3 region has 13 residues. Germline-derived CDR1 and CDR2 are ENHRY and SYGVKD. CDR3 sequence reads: CAIRDRAYNEQFF. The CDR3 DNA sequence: TGTGCCATCAGGGATAGAGCCTACAATGAGCAGTTCTTC.

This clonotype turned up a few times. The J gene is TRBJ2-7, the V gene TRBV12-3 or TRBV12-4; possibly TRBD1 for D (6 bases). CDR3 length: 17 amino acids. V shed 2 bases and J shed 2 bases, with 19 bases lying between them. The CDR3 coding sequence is TGTGCCAGCAGTTTACGAATCCGTGGACAGATTCCCTACGAGCAGTACTTC. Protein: CASSLRIRGQIPYEQYF.

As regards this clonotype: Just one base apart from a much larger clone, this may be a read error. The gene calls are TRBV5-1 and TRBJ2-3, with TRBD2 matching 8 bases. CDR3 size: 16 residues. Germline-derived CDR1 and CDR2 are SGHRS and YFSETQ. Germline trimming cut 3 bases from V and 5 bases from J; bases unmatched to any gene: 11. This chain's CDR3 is CASSSLAEGQGDTQYF. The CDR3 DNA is TGCGCCAGCAGCTCACTAGCGGAGGGGCAAGGAGATACGCAGTATTTT.

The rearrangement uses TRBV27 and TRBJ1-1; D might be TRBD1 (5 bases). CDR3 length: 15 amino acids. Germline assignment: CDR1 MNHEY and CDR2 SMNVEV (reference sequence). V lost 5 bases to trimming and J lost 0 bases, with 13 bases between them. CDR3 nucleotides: TGTGCCAGCAGTATCTCTGACAGCATGAACACTGAAGCTTTCTTT. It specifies CASSISDSMNTEAFF.

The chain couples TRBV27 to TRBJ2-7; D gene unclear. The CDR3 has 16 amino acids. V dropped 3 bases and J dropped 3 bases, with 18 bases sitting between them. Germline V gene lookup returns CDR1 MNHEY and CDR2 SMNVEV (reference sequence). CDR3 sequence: CASSLSSPTQGYEQYF. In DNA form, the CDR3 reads TGTGCCAGCAGTTTGTCATCCCCGACCCAAGGCTACGAGCAGTACTTC.

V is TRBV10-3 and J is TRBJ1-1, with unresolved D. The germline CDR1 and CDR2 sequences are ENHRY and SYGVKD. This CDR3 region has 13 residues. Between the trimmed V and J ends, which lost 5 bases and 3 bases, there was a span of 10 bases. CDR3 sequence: CAISREADTEAFF. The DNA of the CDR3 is TGTGCCATCAGTAGGGAGGCGGACACTGAAGCTTTCTTT.

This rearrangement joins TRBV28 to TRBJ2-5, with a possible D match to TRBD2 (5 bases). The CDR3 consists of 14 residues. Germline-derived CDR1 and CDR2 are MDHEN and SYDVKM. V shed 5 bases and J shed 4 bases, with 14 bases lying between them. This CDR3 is CASSPHLEGETQYF. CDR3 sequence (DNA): TGTGCCAGCAGTCCCCACTTAGAGGGAGAGACCCAGTACTTC.

DNA of the CDR3: TGTGCCAGCAGGCCGATGGGGGGCGGGGGGCGGAATGAGCAGTTCTTC. It codes for CASRPMGGGGRNEQFF. The rearrangement links TRBV27 to TRBJ2-1, with 8 bases matching TRBD2. Germline loops: CDR1 MNHEY, CDR2 SMNVEV (reference sequence). Germline trimming cut 6 bases from V and 7 bases from J; bases unmatched to any gene: 14. This CDR3 comprises 16 residues.

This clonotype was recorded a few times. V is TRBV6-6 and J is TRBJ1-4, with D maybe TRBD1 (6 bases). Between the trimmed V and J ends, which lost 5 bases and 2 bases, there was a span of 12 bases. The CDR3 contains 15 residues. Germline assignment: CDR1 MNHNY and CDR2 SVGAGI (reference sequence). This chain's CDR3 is CASSLTGFTNEKLFF. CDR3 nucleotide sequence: TGTGCCAGCAGTCTCACAGGGTTCACTAATGAAAAACTGTTTTTT.

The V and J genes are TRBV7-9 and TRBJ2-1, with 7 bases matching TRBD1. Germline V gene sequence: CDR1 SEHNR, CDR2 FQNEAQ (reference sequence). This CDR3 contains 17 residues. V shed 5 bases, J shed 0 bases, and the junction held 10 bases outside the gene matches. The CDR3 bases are TGTGCCAGCAGCGGGACGACAGGGAGAAGCTCCTACAATGAGCAGTTCTTC. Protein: CASSGTTGRSSYNEQFF.

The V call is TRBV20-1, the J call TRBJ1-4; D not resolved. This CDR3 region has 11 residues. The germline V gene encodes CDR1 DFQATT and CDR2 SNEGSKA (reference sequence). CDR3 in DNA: TGCAGCCTACGAAGGGATGAAAAACTGTTTTTT. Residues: CSLRRDEKLFF.

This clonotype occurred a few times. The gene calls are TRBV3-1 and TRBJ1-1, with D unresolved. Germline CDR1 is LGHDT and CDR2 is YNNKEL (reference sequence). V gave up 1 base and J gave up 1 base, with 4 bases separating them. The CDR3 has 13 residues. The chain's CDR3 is CASSQVPNTEAFF. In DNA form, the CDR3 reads TGTGCCAGCAGCCAAGTCCCGAACACTGAAGCTTTCTTT.

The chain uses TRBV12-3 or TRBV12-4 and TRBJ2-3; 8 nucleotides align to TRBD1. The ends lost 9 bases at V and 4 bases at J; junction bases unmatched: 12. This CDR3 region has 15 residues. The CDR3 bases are TGTGCCAGTAGTCCCCAGGACAGGGCCCCAGATACGCAGTATTTT. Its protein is CASSPQDRAPDTQYF.

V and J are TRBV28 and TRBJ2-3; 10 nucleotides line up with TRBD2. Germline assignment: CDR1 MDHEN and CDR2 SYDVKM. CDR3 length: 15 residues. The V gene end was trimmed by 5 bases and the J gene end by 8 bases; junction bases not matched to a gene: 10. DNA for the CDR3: TGTGCCAGCAGTGATAGCGGGGGGCCCCCGGGTACGCAGTATTTT. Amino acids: CASSDSGGPPGTQYF. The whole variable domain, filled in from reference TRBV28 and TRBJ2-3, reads DVKVTQSSRYLVKRTGEKVFLECVQDMDHENMFWYRQDPGLGLRLIYFSYDVKMKEKGDIPEGYSVSREKKERFSLILESASTNQTSMYLCASSDSGGPPGTQYFGPGTRLTVL.

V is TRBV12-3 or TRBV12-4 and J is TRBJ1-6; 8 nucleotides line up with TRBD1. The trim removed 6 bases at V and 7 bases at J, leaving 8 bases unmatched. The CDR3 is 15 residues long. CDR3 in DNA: TGTGCCAGCAGCCGACAGGGGCTGGGGAATTCACCCCTCCACTTT. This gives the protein CASSRQGLGNSPLHF.